This record looks at one T cell receptor (beta chain) sequence and its context. This clone's antigen is unknown. The sample holds no much larger clone one base away, and base qualities are not on file. After approximately 11 days of culture, CD4+ T cells were isolated with the EasySep CD4+ T cell isolation kit. Two doses of either the BNT162b2 or the mRNA-1273 mRNA SARS-CoV-2 vaccine were administered to participants. Healthy vaccine recipients had no prior SARS-CoV-2 infection, confirmed by negative nucleocapsid antibodies before and after vaccination. Half of the culture medium was replaced with fresh IL-2-containing medium on days 3 and 7. Unless otherwise noted, each peptide stimulation condition was cultured in triplicate wells. Using Ficoll-Paque Plus gradient centrifugation, PBMC were separated from whole blood and then either used fresh or cryopreserved at -140C. Genomic DNA was extracted from cultured CD4+ T cells with the QIAamp micro DNA kit.

The data derive from a study of vaccination effects on CD4 cells after COVID-19 (dated by TCRdb to 2021 to 2024). Study-wide context: In the ViraFEST assay, PBMC were stimulated with viral peptide pools, and antigen-specific CD4+ T cell clonotypes were then identified by expansion using TCR sequencing. Across the study, the median time from the second dose to post-vaccine sampling was 72 days (range 14 to 241). About 2.1 million PBMC per well were cultured with around 10 ug/ml peptides in IMDM containing 5% human AB serum, approximately 9.9 IU/ml IL-2 and gentamicin. In both COVID-19 convalescent patients and infection-naive vaccine recipients, the study compared SARS-CoV-2 spike-specific CD4+ TCR repertoires from before mRNA vaccination with those from after it. A total of roughly 9 COVID-19 convalescent patients and a handful of SARS-CoV-2-naive healthy vaccine recipients were included in the full study. Cultures from other donors in the study were sequenced using the Oncomine TCR Beta short-read assay on an Illumina iSeq 100. On the study overall, not on this receptor specifically: Marked clonal contraction was observed in both infection-induced and vaccine-induced clones at late post-vaccination timepoints, consistent with waning T cell responses. Among healthy vaccine recipients, nearly all vaccine-induced clones were SARS-CoV-2 mono-reactive, and only 1 of 255 was cross-reactive with common cold coronaviruses. Only a small number of convalescent patients were included, and no early post-infection timepoints were available, which limited the study.

Receptor libraries were prepared by the immunoSEQ multiplex PCR assay. DNA from the cultured, isolated CD4+ T cells was subjected to TCR beta CDR3 sequencing. Per the original workflow: Non-productive TCR sequences were removed, reads were trimmed to the CDR3 region, and CDR3s of at least 7 amino acids were retained. Antigen-specific clonotypes were identified using the MANAFEST web app by comparison of expansion in peptide wells against reference cultures. Positive clones required FDR<0.05 expansion versus reference and all other wells, odds ratio above 5, and frequency above 0.1% in two replicate wells. A clonotype was called cross-reactive if it was significantly expanded both in SARS-CoV-2 spike wells and in at least one common cold coronavirus spike condition. Using the stringdist R package, CDR3 similarity was measured by Levenshtein distance, and unrooted trees were constructed with ape in R 3.6.1. This is the immuneACCESS table as TCRdb keeps it, with only in-frame sequences that have V and J called. A part of the clones is gone; compared with another copy, unresolved V genes explain less than half, and the rest is unexplained. The V and J calls and the clone size are those of that table, but D and trimming were determined from the DNA. The sample table contains 45,000 to 55,000 clones; only one count was recorded for 60% to 75% of them. The ten top clones hold around 6.7% of the sample.

The germline V gene (reference sequence) yields MNHEY for CDR1 and SMNVEV for CDR2. The CDR3 goes from the cysteine to the phenylalanine over 14 residues. Solely the CDR3 DNA is kept, with 42 bases framed from the first base. The junction carries 7 bases between V and J, which are trimmed by 5 bases and 0 bases respectively. The source material was CD4+ T cells from PBMCs cultured without peptide, sampled after COVID-19 vaccination. The chain was built from TRBV27 and TRBJ1-4; there is no confident call for the D gene. The source of this sequence is a human donor who received a COVID-19 vaccine. The CDR3 amino acid sequence is: CASSQQSTNEKLFF. The bases read TGTGCCAGCAGTCAACAGTCAACTAATGAAAAACTGTTTTTT.